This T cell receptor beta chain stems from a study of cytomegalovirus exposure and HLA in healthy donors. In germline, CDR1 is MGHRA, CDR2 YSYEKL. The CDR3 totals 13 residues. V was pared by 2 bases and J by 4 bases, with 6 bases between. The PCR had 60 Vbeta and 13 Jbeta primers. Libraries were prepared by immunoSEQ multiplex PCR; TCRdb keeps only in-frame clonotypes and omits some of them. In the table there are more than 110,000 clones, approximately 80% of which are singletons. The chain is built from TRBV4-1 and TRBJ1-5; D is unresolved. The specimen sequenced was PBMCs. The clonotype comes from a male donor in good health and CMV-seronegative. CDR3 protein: CASSQRGNQPQHF. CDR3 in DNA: TGCGCCAGCAGCCAACGAGGGAATCAGCCCCAGCATTTT.